These 8 T cell receptor beta chains share one sample of origin, sequenced in a study of PD-L1 blockade in urothelial cancer. This table comes from immunoSEQ multiplex PCR, and its TCRdb copy is limited to in-frame clones, with some not included. Here the sample spans about 51,000 clones, more than 75% being singletons. This specimen was PBMCs, taken around atezolizumab (anti-PD-L1) treatment. Receptor source: a man in his 60s with urothelial cancer.

This clone has a handful of counts. This chain connects TRBV2 to TRBJ1-6, with a weak D call TRBD1 (5 bases). The CDR3 has 12 amino acids. Looked up from germline, CDR1 is SNHLY and CDR2 is FYNNEI. CDR3 protein: CTRQKYNSPLHF. CDR3 coding DNA: TGTACGAGACAGAAATATAATTCACCCCTCCACTTT.

The chain combines TRBV10-2 with TRBJ2-7; D not resolved. This CDR3 contains 14 residues. V lost 4 bases and J lost 0, with 10 bases in between. Germline CDR1 is WSHSY and CDR2 is SAAADI. The CDR3 is CASSVSASSYEQYF. DNA for the CDR3: TGCGCCAGCAGTGTAAGCGCGAGCTCCTACGAGCAGTACTTC.

The V gene is TRBV9, the J gene TRBJ2-7; 9 bases align to TRBD1. Germline CDR1 and CDR2: SGDLS and YYNGEE. J was trimmed by 5 bases and V by 3 bases; bases with no gene match: 6. The CDR3 is 14 residues long. The CDR3 DNA sequence: TGTGCCAGCAGCGCCGACAGGGGGGACGACGAGCAGTACTTC. It is translated as CASSADRGDDEQYF.

This rearrangement joins TRBV25-1 to TRBJ2-1; 8 bases fit TRBD2. The germline gives CDR1 MGHDK, CDR2 SYGVNS. The CDR3 consists of 18 residues. V shed 5 bases and J 3 bases; nucleotides not matched to a gene: 15. CDR3 in amino acids: CASSPGLASGTGYNEQFF. CDR3 DNA: TGTGCCAGCAGTCCCGGACTAGCCAGCGGAACGGGCTACAATGAGCAGTTCTTC.

The V and J genes are TRBV5-1 and TRBJ1-2, with 10 bases matching TRBD1. In germline, CDR1 is SGHRS, CDR2 YFSETQ. This CDR3 spans 15 amino acids. V dropped 4 bases and J dropped 6; count of bases not matched to a gene: 9. The CDR3 DNA follows: TGCGCCAGCAGCCCGCGACAGGGGGCGCGGGATGGCTACACCTTC. Protein: CASSPRQGARDGYTF.

This chain joins TRBV7-9 and TRBJ1-2; 9 nucleotides match TRBD1. The CDR3 runs to 15 residues. The germline gives CDR1 SEHNR, CDR2 FQNEAQ (reference sequence). After removal of 4 bases from V and 5 bases from J, the junction contained 8 bases not matched to a gene. The CDR3 here is CASSSGQGIPYGYTF. In DNA form, the CDR3 reads TGTGCCAGCAGCTCCGGACAGGGGATCCCTTATGGCTACACCTTC.

The chain links TRBV19 to TRBJ1-1, with a weak D call TRBD1 (5 bases). V shed 7 bases and J shed 0 bases, with 24 bases lying between them. Per germline, CDR1 LNHDA and CDR2 SQIVND (reference sequence). CDR3 length equals 18 residues. The CDR3 DNA reads TGTGCCAGTATAGCTTATAAGGGGAGTAGGAGGGTGAACACTGAAGCTTTCTTT. Protein product: CASIAYKGSRRVNTEAFF.

The V gene is TRBV28, the J gene TRBJ1-1; tentative D call: TRBD1 (6 bases). The germline V gene has CDR1 MDHEN and CDR2 SYDVKM. Trimming removed 6 bases from V and 0 bases from J, with 11 bases in between. The CDR3 sequence is 14 residues long. The CDR3 DNA sequence: TGTGCCAGCAGACAACAGGGTGTGAACACTGAAGCTTTCTTT. Translated: CASRQQGVNTEAFF.